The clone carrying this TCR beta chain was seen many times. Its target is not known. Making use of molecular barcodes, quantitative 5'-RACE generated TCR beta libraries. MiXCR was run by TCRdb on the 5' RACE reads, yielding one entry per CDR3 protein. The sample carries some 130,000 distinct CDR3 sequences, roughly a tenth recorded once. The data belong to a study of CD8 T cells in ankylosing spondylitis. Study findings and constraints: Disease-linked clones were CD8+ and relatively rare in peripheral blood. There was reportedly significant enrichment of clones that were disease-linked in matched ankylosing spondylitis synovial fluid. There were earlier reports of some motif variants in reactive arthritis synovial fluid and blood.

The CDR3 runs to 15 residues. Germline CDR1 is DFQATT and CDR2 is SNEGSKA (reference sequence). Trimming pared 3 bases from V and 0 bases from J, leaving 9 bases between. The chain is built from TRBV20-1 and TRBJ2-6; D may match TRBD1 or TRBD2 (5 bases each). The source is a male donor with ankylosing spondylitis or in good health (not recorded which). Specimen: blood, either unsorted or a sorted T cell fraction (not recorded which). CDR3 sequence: CSARAGGSGANVLTF. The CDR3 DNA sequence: TGCAGTGCTAGGGCTGGGGGCTCTGGGGCCAACGTCCTGACTTTC.